This T cell receptor (beta chain) originates from a study of T and B cells in COVID-19 patients. Study overall: Of 20 active-infection patients, more than nine were critically ill with mechanical ventilation or extracorporeal membrane oxygenation. Study results and limitations: Patients with COVID-19 reportedly showed strongly skewed T cell receptor beta variable and joining gene usage. Clonality of TRB repertoires was high in active COVID-19; recovery brought above-healthy diversity and richness.

TRB rearrangements were amplified by multiplex PCR with BIOMED2 TRB-A/B primers. TCRdb recomputed calls from the multiplex PCR reads with MiXCR, one row per CDR3 protein. The repertoire holds around 5,000 distinct CDR3 sequences, around 27% seen once, with roughly a third in the top ten. V lost 2 bases, J lost 1 base, and 2 bases lay in between. This CDR3 is 12 amino acids long. The germline V gene encodes CDR1 KGHSH and CDR2 LQKENI. In its sample, this clonotype ranks as medium-sized. What it binds is unknown. Each TRB amplification used about 250-550 ng of genomic DNA from blood. The chain carries TRBV18 and TRBJ1-1; D not certain. The sequencing input was blood. The origin of this receptor is a human donor with active COVID-19. CDR3 bases: TGTGCCAGCTCACCAGGGAACACTGAAGCTTTCTTT. Translated, it gives CASSPGNTEAFF.